The 4 T cell receptor beta chains below all came from one sample that was sequenced in a study of T cells in narcolepsy. Clones were read by immunoSEQ multiplex PCR, and TCRdb kept only the in-frame ones, dropping some. Among 30,000 to 45,000 clones listed, around 82% were seen once. The sample was CD45RA- memory CD4+ T cells from PBMCs. These receptors were collected from a human donor with narcolepsy.

The V and J genes are TRBV7-8 and TRBJ2-5; 11 positions agree with TRBD2. The CDR3 is made up of 15 amino acids. From germline, CDR1 is SGHVS and CDR2 FQNEAQ. V lost 5 bases and J lost 5; bases outside the gene matches: 7. Written as DNA, the CDR3 is TGTGCCAGCAGCCTTAGCGGGGGGGCACGGGAGACCCAGTACTTC. It yields the protein CASSLSGGARETQYF.

A few counts support this clone. V is TRBV9 and J is TRBJ2-7; 10 bases fit TRBD2. The V segment lost 0 bases and the J segment 4 bases; nucleotides outside the gene matches: 4. Germline CDR1 and CDR2: SGDLS and YYNGEE. CDR3 length: 15 residues. The CDR3 spells CASSVDPSGGYEQYF. CDR3 nucleotides: TGTGCCAGCAGCGTAGACCCTAGCGGGGGTTACGAGCAGTACTTC.

In its sample, this clone was seen a few times. CDR3 protein: CASSKCSYNSPLHF. The CDR3 nucleotides read TGTGCCAGCAGCAAATGCTCCTATAATTCACCCCTCCACTTT. The chain employs TRBV21-1 and TRBJ1-6. TRBV21-1 is described as a pseudogene. The CDR3 has 14 residues.

V is TRBV19 and J is TRBJ2-7; no definite D call. Germline V gene data show CDR1 as LNHDA and CDR2 as SQIVND (reference sequence). The ends were cut back, 3 bases at V and 2 bases at J, with 8 bases in the middle. CDR3 size: 13 residues. CDR3 nucleotides: TGTGCCAGTAGTATCCCTAACGCCTACGAGCAGTACTTC. Translating gives CASSIPNAYEQYF. The variable domain in full, with the rest retrieved from reference TRBV19 and TRBJ2-7, is DGGITQSPKYLFRKEGQNVTLSCEQNLNHDAMYWYRQDPGQGLRLIYYSQIVNDFQKGDIAEGYSVSREKKESFPLTVTSAQKNPTAFYLCASSIPNAYEQYFGPGTRLTVT.